These 3 T cell receptor beta chains originate from one sample sequenced in a study of T cells in Graves' hyperthyroidism and ophthalmopathy. Amplified regions were TCR beta CDR3 sequences from RNA transcripts. A set of HTBI primers served as the primers for a first-round RT-PCR of the TCR CDR3. TCRdb independently ran MiXCR on the multiplex PCR reads; one entry per CDR3 protein. Altogether about 320,000 distinct CDR3 sequences are present, roughly 15% being singletons, with the ten largest covering approximately 35%. The sample comprised blood. The receptor source for this set is a young man with Graves' hyperthyroidism.

There are many counts of this clonotype. The V and J genes are TRBV7-6 and TRBJ2-1; 12 bases match TRBD2. Trimming removed 6 bases from V and 3 bases from J; junction bases left unmatched: 3. The CDR3 is 15 residues long. The germline gives CDR1 SGHVS, CDR2 FNYEAQ. CDR3 nucleotides: TGTGCCAGCAGTCTAGCGGGAGGGGTCTACAATGAGCAGTTCTTC. Its protein product is CASSLAGGVYNEQFF.

A few counts support this clonotype. The gene calls are TRBV5-1 and TRBJ2-5, with a possible D match to TRBD2 (5 bases). CDR1 SGHRS and CDR2 YFSETQ come from the germline V gene. The CDR3 totals 14 residues. Trimming removed 2 bases at V and 5 bases at J, with 13 bases between. The CDR3 DNA follows: TGCGCCAGCAGCTTCGGAGGCCTCGAGGAGACCCAGTACTTC. Translating it yields CASSFGGLEETQYF.

This clonotype was recorded at least ten times. The CDR3 region has the DNA TGTGCCAGCACCTTGGGGGACGAGCAGTACTTC. Translating gives CASTLGDEQYF. The chain employs TRBV28 and TRBJ2-7; the D gene could be TRBD1 or TRBD2 (5 bases each). This CDR3 region has 11 residues. Germline V CDR1 and CDR2: MDHEN, SYDVKM. The V end lost 7 bases, the J end lost 5 bases, and 9 bases lay between the germline ends. The whole variable domain, filled in from reference TRBV28 and TRBJ2-7, reads DVKVTQSSRYLVKRTGEKVFLECVQDMDHENMFWYRQDPGLGLRLIYFSYDVKMKEKGDIPEGYSVSREKKERFSLILESASTNQTSMYLCASTLGDEQYFGPGTRLTVT.